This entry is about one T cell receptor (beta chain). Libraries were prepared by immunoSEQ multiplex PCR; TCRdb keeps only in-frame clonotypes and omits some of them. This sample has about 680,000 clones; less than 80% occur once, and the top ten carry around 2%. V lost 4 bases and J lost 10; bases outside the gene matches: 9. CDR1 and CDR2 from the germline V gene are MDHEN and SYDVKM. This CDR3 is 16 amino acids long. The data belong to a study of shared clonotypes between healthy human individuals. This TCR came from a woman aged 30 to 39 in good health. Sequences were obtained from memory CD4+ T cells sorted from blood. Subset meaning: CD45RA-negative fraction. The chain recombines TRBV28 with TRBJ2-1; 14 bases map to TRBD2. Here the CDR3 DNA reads TGTGCCAGCAGTTCCCCGGGGACTAGCGGGAGAGGAGAGCAGTTCTTC. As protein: CASSSPGTSGRGEQFF. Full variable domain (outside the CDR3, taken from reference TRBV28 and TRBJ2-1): DVKVTQSSRYLVKRTGEKVFLECVQDMDHENMFWYRQDPGLGLRLIYFSYDVKMKEKGDIPEGYSVSREKKERFSLILESASTNQTSMYLCASSSPGTSGRGEQFFGPGTRLTVL.